A selection of T cell receptor beta chains follows, all from one sample in a study of response to subunit inactivated influenza vaccine. TCRdb itself ran the RT-PCR reads through MiXCR, one entry per CDR3 protein. Among approximately 490,000 distinct CDR3 sequences listed, 6% to 9% were seen once. Sequencing was performed on PBMCs from blood, taken less than 30 months after vaccination. The receptors were gathered from a man aged 50 to 75 who received an inactivated influenza vaccine. CDR3s include the opening cysteine and the closing phenylalanine or tryptophan. The order of the fields is D gene, V gene, J gene, clone size, CDR3 protein, CDR3 DNA. D genes are given only for firm matches. Expanded clones get a size class; other rows say once, few or many, or leave the size out.

d_call: NA; v_call: TRBV6-1; j_call: TRBJ1-1; clone_size: few; cdr3_aa: CATVGGVNTEAFF; cdr3_nt: TGTGCCACCGTCGGGGGGGTGAACACTGAAGCTTTCTTT
d_call: NA; v_call: TRBV4-1; j_call: TRBJ1-2; clone_size: many; cdr3_aa: CASSQDQGRRDGYTF; cdr3_nt: TGCGCCAGCAGCCAAGATCAGGGACGGCGGGATGGCTACACCTTC
d_call: NA; v_call: TRBV10-2; j_call: TRBJ1-5; clone_size: few; cdr3_aa: CASSGGGSYSNQPQHF; cdr3_nt: TGCGCCAGCTCAGGTGGGGGAAGCTATAGCAATCAGCCCCAGCATTTT
d_call: NA; v_call: TRBV28; j_call: TRBJ2-7; clone_size: NA; cdr3_aa: CASSLIHRYEQYF; cdr3_nt: TGTGCCAGCAGTTTGATACACAGATACGAGCAGTACTTC
d_call: TRBD1; v_call: TRBV29-1; j_call: TRBJ2-7; clone_size: many; cdr3_aa: CSVGDRGYEQYF; cdr3_nt: TGCAGCGTTGGGGACAGGGGCTACGAGCAGTACTTC
d_call: TRBD2; v_call: TRBV15; j_call: TRBJ2-1; clone_size: NA; cdr3_aa: CATSVSAGGSDEQFF; cdr3_nt: TGTGCCACCTCCGTCTCCGCGGGAGGGTCCGATGAGCAGTTCTTC
d_call: NA; v_call: TRBV7-9; j_call: TRBJ1-3; clone_size: many; cdr3_aa: CASSPETGGNTIYF; cdr3_nt: TGTGCCAGCAGCCCGGAGACAGGAGGAAACACCATATATTTT
d_call: TRBD1; v_call: TRBV3-1; j_call: TRBJ2-5; clone_size: few; cdr3_aa: CASSQPHRGETQYF; cdr3_nt: TGTGCCAGCAGCCAACCCCACAGGGGTGAGACCCAGTACTTC
d_call: NA; v_call: TRBV10-3; j_call: TRBJ2-1; clone_size: NA; cdr3_aa: CAISESLRRGLSYNEQFF; cdr3_nt: TGTGCCATCAGTGAGTCCCTGAGGAGGGGCCTTTCTTACAATGAGCAGTTCTTC
d_call: NA; v_call: TRBV11-2; j_call: TRBJ2-4; clone_size: few; cdr3_aa: CASSLGFTGIQYF; cdr3_nt: TGTGCCAGCAGCTTAGGCTTTACGGGCATTCAGTACTTC
d_call: TRBD2; v_call: TRBV7-8; j_call: TRBJ2-2; clone_size: NA; cdr3_aa: CASSLDLAGVSGELFF; cdr3_nt: TGTGCCAGCAGCTTAGATCTAGCGGGAGTATCCGGGGAGCTGTTTTTT
d_call: NA; v_call: TRBV6-5; j_call: TRBJ2-4; clone_size: many; cdr3_aa: CASSYWSGLAKNIQYF; cdr3_nt: TGTGCCAGCAGTTACTGGTCAGGCCTAGCCAAAAACATTCAGTACTTC
d_call: NA; v_call: TRBV7-2; j_call: TRBJ2-7; clone_size: many; cdr3_aa: CASSLTGRRTYEQYF; cdr3_nt: TGTGCCAGCAGCCTCACGGGCAGGAGGACCTACGAGCAGTACTTC
d_call: NA; v_call: TRBV12-3/TRBV12-4; j_call: TRBJ2-1; clone_size: many; cdr3_aa: CASKQGPSSYNEQFF; cdr3_nt: TGTGCCAGCAAGCAGGGGCCAAGCTCCTACAATGAGCAGTTCTTC
d_call: TRBD1; v_call: TRBV12-3/TRBV12-4; j_call: TRBJ2-2; clone_size: many; cdr3_aa: CASSIKPGQFTGELFF; cdr3_nt: TGTGCCAGCAGTATAAAGCCGGGACAGTTTACCGGGGAGCTGTTTTTT
d_call: TRBD2; v_call: TRBV12-3/TRBV12-4; j_call: TRBJ2-1; clone_size: many; cdr3_aa: CASRNSGLAGWEQFF; cdr3_nt: TGTGCCAGCAGGAACAGCGGACTAGCGGGATGGGAGCAGTTCTTC
d_call: NA; v_call: TRBV6-1; j_call: TRBJ2-7; clone_size: many; cdr3_aa: CASSPDLVSPYEQYF; cdr3_nt: TGTGCCAGCAGCCCCGATTTGGTCAGTCCCTACGAGCAGTACTTC
d_call: TRBD1; v_call: TRBV6-1; j_call: TRBJ1-6; clone_size: few; cdr3_aa: CASSTRGLSGSPLHF; cdr3_nt: TGTGCCAGCTCTACCAGGGGGCTGAGCGGTTCACCCCTCCACTTT
d_call: TRBD1; v_call: TRBV7-3; j_call: TRBJ2-1; clone_size: NA; cdr3_aa: CALVGQGANEQFF; cdr3_nt: TGTGCCCTAGTAGGACAGGGGGCGAATGAGCAGTTCTTC
d_call: NA; v_call: TRBV4-2; j_call: TRBJ2-7; clone_size: many; cdr3_aa: CASSQVPSDPSYEQYF; cdr3_nt: TGTGCCAGCAGCCAAGTCCCCTCAGATCCCTCCTACGAGCAGTACTTC
d_call: TRBD2; v_call: TRBV5-1; j_call: TRBJ2-7; clone_size: NA; cdr3_aa: CASSLVGGTYTYEQYF; cdr3_nt: TGCGCCAGCAGCTTGGTCGGGGGGACCTACACCTACGAGCAGTACTTC
d_call: NA; v_call: TRBV7-9; j_call: TRBJ1-4; clone_size: few; cdr3_aa: CASSPRPGGKNEKLFF; cdr3_nt: TGTGCCAGCAGCCCTCGACCTGGGGGAAAAAATGAAAAACTGTTTTTT
d_call: NA; v_call: TRBV12-3/TRBV12-4; j_call: TRBJ2-1; clone_size: NA; cdr3_aa: CASSLGGAVYNEQFF; cdr3_nt: TGTGCCAGCAGTTTAGGGGGCGCGGTGTACAATGAGCAGTTCTTC
d_call: NA; v_call: TRBV29-1; j_call: TRBJ2-7; clone_size: NA; cdr3_aa: CSVGGVDSRYEQYF; cdr3_nt: TGCAGCGTTGGGGGAGTGGACAGTCGATACGAGCAGTACTTC
d_call: TRBD2; v_call: TRBV5-1; j_call: TRBJ2-5; clone_size: NA; cdr3_aa: CASSLGTRGQETQYF; cdr3_nt: TGCGCCAGCAGCTTGGGGACTAGGGGCCAAGAGACCCAGTACTTC
d_call: TRBD2; v_call: TRBV9; j_call: TRBJ2-1; clone_size: few; cdr3_aa: CASSFSGSPYNEQFF; cdr3_nt: TGTGCCAGCAGTTTTAGCGGGAGTCCCTACAATGAGCAGTTCTTC
d_call: NA; v_call: TRBV6-1; j_call: TRBJ1-2; clone_size: many; cdr3_aa: CASNPGAANYGYTF; cdr3_nt: TGTGCCAGCAACCCTGGGGCAGCGAACTATGGCTACACCTTC
d_call: TRBD2; v_call: TRBV4-2; j_call: TRBJ2-3; clone_size: many; cdr3_aa: CASSLPRTSGGMADTQYF; cdr3_nt: TGTGCCAGCAGCCTTCCGCGCACTAGCGGGGGTATGGCGGATACGCAGTATTTT
d_call: TRBD1; v_call: TRBV12-3/TRBV12-4; j_call: TRBJ2-2; clone_size: few; cdr3_aa: CASSPTGGVSTGELFF; cdr3_nt: TGTGCCAGCAGTCCCACAGGGGGCGTATCCACCGGGGAGCTGTTTTTT
d_call: NA; v_call: TRBV11-1; j_call: TRBJ1-1; clone_size: many; cdr3_aa: CASSLQQGNTEAFF; cdr3_nt: TGTGCCAGCAGCCTCCAACAGGGGAACACTGAAGCTTTCTTT
d_call: TRBD2; v_call: TRBV5-1; j_call: TRBJ2-1; clone_size: many; cdr3_aa: CASSFTTSGRLDEQFF; cdr3_nt: TGCGCCAGCAGCTTCACGACTAGCGGGAGGTTGGATGAGCAGTTCTTC
d_call: NA; v_call: TRBV29-1; j_call: TRBJ1-2; clone_size: few; cdr3_aa: CSVNSGARAKSGYTF; cdr3_nt: TGCAGCGTTAACTCTGGGGCCAGGGCCAAAAGTGGCTACACCTTC
d_call: TRBD2; v_call: TRBV3-1; j_call: TRBJ2-1; clone_size: many; cdr3_aa: CASSQDFISGSTNEQFF; cdr3_nt: TGTGCCAGCAGCCAAGATTTTATTAGCGGGAGTACGAATGAGCAGTTCTTC
d_call: TRBD2; v_call: TRBV24-1; j_call: TRBJ2-5; clone_size: NA; cdr3_aa: CATSEPRGGETQYF; cdr3_nt: TGTGCCACCAGTGAACCTAGGGGAGGGGAGACCCAGTACTTC
d_call: TRBD2; v_call: TRBV12-3/TRBV12-4; j_call: TRBJ2-1; clone_size: NA; cdr3_aa: CASSLQTSGRGEQFF; cdr3_nt: TGTGCCAGCAGTTTACAGACTAGCGGGAGGGGTGAGCAGTTCTTC
d_call: NA; v_call: TRBV5-1; j_call: TRBJ2-5; clone_size: NA; cdr3_aa: CASSRDTVQTQYF; cdr3_nt: TGCGCCAGCAGCAGGGACACTGTCCAGACCCAGTACTTC
d_call: NA; v_call: TRBV27; j_call: TRBJ1-3; clone_size: few; cdr3_aa: CASSLRVPGVYSGNTIYF; cdr3_nt: TGTGCCAGCAGTTTGAGGGTGCCCGGAGTCTACTCTGGAAACACCATATATTTT
d_call: NA; v_call: TRBV29-1; j_call: TRBJ1-2; clone_size: few; cdr3_aa: CSVTQGPGYTF; cdr3_nt: TGCAGCGTTACACAGGGCCCGGGCTACACCTTC
d_call: NA; v_call: TRBV28; j_call: TRBJ2-1; clone_size: NA; cdr3_aa: CASIPSPGPRYYNEQFF; cdr3_nt: TGTGCCAGCATTCCCAGCCCGGGTCCAAGATACTACAATGAGCAGTTCTTC
d_call: NA; v_call: TRBV20-1; j_call: TRBJ2-7; clone_size: many; cdr3_aa: CSANGLSTYEQYF; cdr3_nt: TGCAGTGCTAACGGACTATCCACCTACGAGCAGTACTTC
d_call: NA; v_call: TRBV29-1; j_call: TRBJ2-6; clone_size: many; cdr3_aa: CSVDSSGANVLTF; cdr3_nt: TGCAGCGTTGACTCCTCTGGGGCCAACGTCCTGACTTTC
d_call: NA; v_call: TRBV6-6; j_call: TRBJ2-5; clone_size: many; cdr3_aa: CASSYSTETQYF; cdr3_nt: TGTGCCAGCAGTTACTCGACAGAGACCCAGTACTTC
d_call: NA; v_call: TRBV20-1; j_call: TRBJ2-1; clone_size: NA; cdr3_aa: CSARVSGNNEQFF; cdr3_nt: TGCAGTGCTAGAGTTTCGGGAAACAATGAGCAGTTCTTC
d_call: TRBD2; v_call: TRBV20-1; j_call: TRBJ2-1; clone_size: NA; cdr3_aa: CSAPRLAGTPYEQFF; cdr3_nt: TGCAGTGCGCCCCGACTAGCGGGGACCCCCTACGAGCAGTTCTTC
d_call: NA; v_call: TRBV7-2; j_call: TRBJ2-1; clone_size: few; cdr3_aa: CASSPTRNNEQFF; cdr3_nt: TGTGCCAGCAGCCCCACCCGAAACAATGAGCAGTTCTTC
d_call: NA; v_call: TRBV7-8; j_call: TRBJ1-2; clone_size: few; cdr3_aa: CASSYEGPGYTF; cdr3_nt: TGTGCCAGCAGCTACGAAGGGCCTGGCTACACCTTC
d_call: TRBD2; v_call: TRBV6-2/TRBV6-3; j_call: TRBJ2-1; clone_size: few; cdr3_aa: CASSWSGSYEQFF; cdr3_nt: TGTGCCAGCAGTTGGAGCGGGAGCTATGAGCAGTTCTTC
d_call: TRBD2; v_call: TRBV5-1; j_call: TRBJ2-1; clone_size: few; cdr3_aa: CASSLVGRALEQFF; cdr3_nt: TGCGCCAGCAGCTTGGTCGGGAGGGCCCTTGAGCAGTTCTTC
d_call: TRBD1; v_call: TRBV6-5; j_call: TRBJ2-1; clone_size: NA; cdr3_aa: CASSYPSGTGVNEQFF; cdr3_nt: TGTGCCAGCAGTTACCCCTCCGGGACAGGGGTGAATGAGCAGTTCTTC
d_call: TRBD2; v_call: TRBV3-1; j_call: TRBJ2-3; clone_size: NA; cdr3_aa: CASSHRTSSDTQYF; cdr3_nt: TGTGCCAGCAGCCACAGGACTAGCTCAGATACGCAGTATTTT
d_call: NA; v_call: TRBV5-6; j_call: TRBJ2-7; clone_size: NA; cdr3_aa: CASSFRLTVMDEQYF; cdr3_nt: TGTGCCAGCAGCTTTCGGCTTACGGTAATGGACGAGCAGTACTTC
d_call: NA; v_call: TRBV4-3; j_call: TRBJ1-2; clone_size: few; cdr3_aa: CASSQDPEGLYGYTF; cdr3_nt: TGCGCCAGCAGCCAAGATCCGGAAGGGCTCTATGGCTACACCTTC